These T cell receptor beta chains were read from a single sample in a study of immune cell composition in non-small cell lung cancer. Clones were sequenced by immunoSEQ multiplex PCR, and TCRdb holds only the in-frame ones, with some missing. The sample consists of 11,000 or so clones, roughly 60% of them appearing once. Sequenced material: lung tumor tissue. These receptors all come from a human donor with non-small cell lung cancer. The CDR3 runs from the conserved cysteine through the conserved F or W. The order of the fields is D gene, V gene, J gene, clone size, CDR3 DNA, CDR3 protein. D genes are given only for firm matches. Clone size is stated in some rows and not others, as once, few, many or a class when expanded.

D: TRBD1
V: TRBV7-2
J: TRBJ1-3
size: .
DNA: TGTGCCAGCACGGGACAGCCTGGAAACACCATATATTTT
CDR3: CASTGQPGNTIYF

D: TRBD2
V: TRBV7-9
J: TRBJ2-5
size: few
DNA: TGTGCCAGCAGCTTAGGGTCGGGGGGGCTAGAAGAGACCCAGTACTTC
CDR3: CASSLGSGGLEETQYF

D: TRBD1
V: TRBV19
J: TRBJ2-2
size: .
DNA: TGTGCCACCTCGGGACAGGCGAACACCGGGGAGCTGTTTTTT
CDR3: CATSGQANTGELFF

D: TRBD2
V: TRBV5-1
J: TRBJ2-7
size: .
DNA: TGCGCCAGCACTCCACTAGCGGGAGCGACGCCCTACGAGCAGTACTTC
CDR3: CASTPLAGATPYEQYF

D: TRBD2
V: TRBV28
J: TRBJ2-3
size: .
DNA: TGTGCCAGCAGTTTAGGCCAGAGTAGCGGGGTATTGGTATTT
CDR3: CASSLGQSSGVLVF

D: .
V: TRBV18
J: TRBJ1-2
size: few
DNA: TGTGCCAGCTCACCAGATCGGGCGGGCTATGGCTACACCTTC
CDR3: CASSPDRAGYGYTF

D: .
V: TRBV7-8
J: TRBJ1-1
size: .
DNA: TGTGCCAGCAGCTCTCAGGGGAGGGGCACTGAAGCTTTCTTT
CDR3: CASSSQGRGTEAFF

D: .
V: TRBV28
J: TRBJ2-1
size: .
DNA: TGTGCCAGCAGTTTTGGTCTAGCAGAAAGCGATGAGCAGTTCTTC
CDR3: CASSFGLAESDEQFF

D: .
V: TRBV7-9
J: TRBJ2-7
size: .
DNA: TGTGCCAGCAGCCCGTACGGACAGCCCTACGAGCAGTACTTC
CDR3: CASSPYGQPYEQYF

D: TRBD2
V: TRBV2
J: TRBJ2-7
size: .
DNA: TGTGCCAGCAGGTGGGAGGGGAGCTCCTACGAGCAGTACTTC
CDR3: CASRWEGSSYEQYF

D: .
V: TRBV7-7
J: TRBJ2-5
size: .
DNA: TGTGCCAGCAGCTTAGCGGGAGTGGAGACCCAGTACTTC
CDR3: CASSLAGVETQYF

D: TRBD1
V: TRBV11-2
J: TRBJ2-6
size: .
DNA: TGTGCCAGCAGCTTAGGAAACAGGGGTGGTGGGGCCAACGTCCTGACTTTC
CDR3: CASSLGNRGGGANVLTF

D: .
V: TRBV29-1
J: TRBJ1-2
size: few
DNA: TGCAGCGTTGGACAGGACTATGGCTACACCTTC
CDR3: CSVGQDYGYTF

D: TRBD2
V: TRBV5-1
J: TRBJ2-1
size: few
DNA: TGCGCCAGCAGCTTGGGGGGACTAGCGGGAACCAATGAGCAGTTCTTC
CDR3: CASSLGGLAGTNEQFF

D: TRBD2
V: TRBV11-1
J: TRBJ2-1
size: .
DNA: TGTGCCAGCAGACCCCCTAGCGGGAGCCACAATGAGCAGTTCTTC
CDR3: CASRPPSGSHNEQFF

D: TRBD1
V: TRBV6-1
J: TRBJ2-7
size: few
DNA: TGTGCCAGCAGTGAAGTCTTCGGGGGACAGGGGGGTTACGAGCAGTACTTC
CDR3: CASSEVFGGQGGYEQYF

D: .
V: TRBV5-6
J: TRBJ1-4
size: once
DNA: TGTGCCAGCAGCAAAACCGGGACACAGGCAACTAATGAAAAACTGTTTTTT
CDR3: CASSKTGTQATNEKLFF

D: TRBD2
V: TRBV5-1
J: TRBJ2-3
size: .
DNA: TGCGCCAGCAGCGATCAACTAGCGCAAGATTTCACAGATACGCAGTATTTT
CDR3: CASSDQLAQDFTDTQYF

D: .
V: TRBV9
J: TRBJ2-5
size: .
DNA: TGTGCCAGCAGCGTAGCCCCGACAGCCCAAGAGACCCAGTACTTC
CDR3: CASSVAPTAQETQYF

D: TRBD1
V: TRBV6-5
J: TRBJ2-3
size: .
DNA: TGTGCCAGCAGTACCAGGACAGGGACGCAGTATTTT
CDR3: CASSTRTGTQYF

D: TRBD1
V: TRBV16
J: TRBJ1-4
size: .
DNA: TGTGCCAGCAGCGGTGGACAGGGTTTGAAACTGTTTTTT
CDR3: CASSGGQGLKLFF

D: TRBD1
V: TRBV9
J: TRBJ2-3
size: .
DNA: TGTGCCAGCAGCGTACCACTACAGGGGGGTAGCACAGATACGCAGTATTTT
CDR3: CASSVPLQGGSTDTQYF

D: TRBD2
V: TRBV28
J: TRBJ2-7
size: .
DNA: TGTGCCAGCAGTGTTCCGGGACTAGTGCCCGAGCAGTACTTC
CDR3: CASSVPGLVPEQYF

D: TRBD2
V: TRBV7-2
J: TRBJ2-3
size: few
DNA: TGTGCCAGCAGCTTACCGACTAGCGGTTGGGATACGCAGTATTTT
CDR3: CASSLPTSGWDTQYF

D: TRBD2
V: TRBV28
J: TRBJ2-2
size: few
DNA: TGTGCCAGCAGTTTAAGACTAAGTAGCGGGAGTGGCGGGGAGCTGTTTTTT
CDR3: CASSLRLSSGSGGELFF

D: .
V: TRBV4-2
J: TRBJ1-2
size: .
DNA: TGTGCCAGCAGCTTAGGGCAGGGAGGGGATGGCTACACCTTC
CDR3: CASSLGQGGDGYTF

D: .
V: TRBV9
J: TRBJ1-1
size: few
DNA: TGTGCCAGCAGCGTAGGCAGGGAGGGCACTGAAGCTTTCTTT
CDR3: CASSVGREGTEAFF

D: TRBD2
V: TRBV5-1
J: TRBJ2-7
size: few
DNA: TGCGCCAGCAGCTCCACTGGACTAGCGGGGGGGTACGAGCAGTACTTC
CDR3: CASSSTGLAGGYEQYF

D: TRBD1
V: TRBV5-4
J: TRBJ2-7
size: .
DNA: TGTGCCAGCAGCTTGTACAGGGGGCACGAGCAGTACTTC
CDR3: CASSLYRGHEQYF

D: TRBD1
V: TRBV7-2
J: TRBJ2-7
size: .
DNA: TGTGCCAGCACACTTTTCATGAGGGGGCCCTACGAGCAGTACTTC
CDR3: CASTLFMRGPYEQYF

D: TRBD2
V: TRBV11-2
J: TRBJ2-2
size: .
DNA: TGTGCCAGCAGTCTTATGGCCCTAGCGGGGGACACCGGGGAGCTGTTTTTT
CDR3: CASSLMALAGDTGELFF

D: TRBD2
V: TRBV11-2
J: TRBJ2-5
size: .
DNA: TGTGCCAGCAGCTCCCTAGCGGGATGGGGCGAGACCCAGTACTTC
CDR3: CASSSLAGWGETQYF

D: .
V: TRBV9
J: TRBJ1-1
size: few
DNA: TGTGCCAGCGGGGGGGCTCCCACTGAAGCTTTCTTT
CDR3: CASGGAPTEAFF

D: .
V: TRBV7-2
J: TRBJ2-7
size: .
DNA: TGTGCCAGCAGCGTTGGACTGGGGAGCTCCTACGAGCAGTACTTC
CDR3: CASSVGLGSSYEQYF

D: TRBD2
V: TRBV29-1
J: TRBJ2-3
size: .
DNA: TGCAGCGCGGGACTAGCGGGACCTCGGGATACGCAGTATTTT
CDR3: CSAGLAGPRDTQYF

D: .
V: TRBV6-5
J: TRBJ1-2
size: .
DNA: TGTGCCAGCAGTTACCCAGGGGACTATGGCTACACCTTC
CDR3: CASSYPGDYGYTF

D: .
V: TRBV7-2
J: TRBJ1-2
size: .
DNA: TGTGCCAGCAGCGACCGGGTTGGGTATGGCTACACCTTC
CDR3: CASSDRVGYGYTF

D: TRBD2
V: TRBV5-6
J: TRBJ2-3
size: few
DNA: TGTGCCAGCAGCCGGACTAGGGATACGCAGTATTTT
CDR3: CASSRTRDTQYF

D: .
V: TRBV5-1
J: TRBJ2-5
size: .
DNA: TGCGCCAGCAGCCTGAGGCGGGAGACCCAGTACTTC
CDR3: CASSLRRETQYF

D: TRBD2
V: TRBV7-2
J: TRBJ2-3
size: .
DNA: TGTGCCAGCAGCTTAATAGTCCTTACTAGCGGGAGGGCAGATACGCAGTATTTT
CDR3: CASSLIVLTSGRADTQYF

D: .
V: TRBV6-1
J: TRBJ1-5
size: .
DNA: TGTGCCAGCAGTGCAGCGCCCACAGGTGCCAATCAGCCCCAGCATTTT
CDR3: CASSAAPTGANQPQHF

D: .
V: TRBV11-2
J: TRBJ2-1
size: .
DNA: TGTGCCAGCAGCTTAGATGGAGTCAATGAGCAGTTCTTC
CDR3: CASSLDGVNEQFF

D: .
V: TRBV27
J: TRBJ2-1
size: medium-sized
DNA: TGTGCCAGCAGTAACCCCCCGGTGAGCTCCTACAATGAGCAGTTCTTC
CDR3: CASSNPPVSSYNEQFF

D: TRBD1
V: TRBV10-3
J: TRBJ1-2
size: .
DNA: TGTGCCATCAGACTGACAGGGAACTATGGCTACACCTTC
CDR3: CAIRLTGNYGYTF

D: TRBD2
V: TRBV28
J: TRBJ2-5
size: .
DNA: TGTGCCAGCAGTTTAGCGGCTAGCGGGAGAAAGGAGACCCAGTACTTC
CDR3: CASSLAASGRKETQYF

D: .
V: TRBV7-7
J: TRBJ2-1
size: few
DNA: TGTGCCAGCAGCCAGAGGCGGGAAGATGAGCAGTTCTTC
CDR3: CASSQRREDEQFF

D: .
V: TRBV27
J: TRBJ2-7
size: .
DNA: TGTGCCAGCAGTAACAGTCCCTTCTCCTACGAGCAGTACTTC
CDR3: CASSNSPFSYEQYF

D: TRBD1
V: TRBV4-3
J: TRBJ2-7
size: .
DNA: TGCGCCAGCAGCCAAGAAGTTCCGAGACAGGGTTTCTACGAGCAGTACTTC
CDR3: CASSQEVPRQGFYEQYF

D: .
V: TRBV27
J: TRBJ2-3
size: .
DNA: TGTGCCAGCTCATTAAAGGGGTTTGTGAGCACAGATACGCAGTATTTT
CDR3: CASSLKGFVSTDTQYF

D: .
V: TRBV2
J: TRBJ2-5
size: few
DNA: TGTGCCAGCGGATCAGGGCAGGGAGAGACCCAGTACTTC
CDR3: CASGSGQGETQYF

D: TRBD1
V: TRBV28
J: TRBJ2-7
size: .
DNA: TGTGCCAGCAGCCCAGGGGGCAGGTACGAGCAGTACTTC
CDR3: CASSPGGRYEQYF

D: TRBD1
V: TRBV11-2
J: TRBJ2-7
size: .
DNA: TGTGCCAGCAGCTTAGGGACAGGGCCCTCCTACGAGCAGTACTTC
CDR3: CASSLGTGPSYEQYF

D: .
V: TRBV9
J: TRBJ2-5
size: few
DNA: TGTGCCAGCAGCGACCAAGGGGTAGGGGAGACCCAGTACTTC
CDR3: CASSDQGVGETQYF

D: TRBD2
V: TRBV29-1
J: TRBJ2-1
size: once
DNA: TGCAGCGTAATAGACGTTGGACTAGCGGGAGGTCGTTGGTATGAGCAGTTCTTC
CDR3: CSVIDVGLAGGRWYEQFF

D: TRBD2
V: TRBV5-1
J: TRBJ2-7
size: few
DNA: TGCGCCAGCAGCTTGACCCCCATAGCGGGAGCGGAGACCTACGAGCAGTACTTC
CDR3: CASSLTPIAGAETYEQYF

D: .
V: TRBV5-5
J: TRBJ2-5
size: .
DNA: TGTGCCAGCAGCTTGGCGTCTCCGGAGACCCAGTACTTC
CDR3: CASSLASPETQYF

D: .
V: TRBV5-4
J: TRBJ1-1
size: .
DNA: TGTGCCAGCGGGTTTACTTTACAGGGAAGCACTGAAGCTTTCTTT
CDR3: CASGFTLQGSTEAFF